Below are 24 T cell receptor beta chains sequenced from a single sample in a study of cytomegalovirus exposure and HLA in healthy donors. Primers for the PCR totalled 60 Vbeta and 13 Jbeta. Profiling relied on immunoSEQ multiplex PCR, and the TCRdb table lists in-frame clones only, not all of them. The sample holds nearly 110,000 clones, 82% seen once. Sample: PBMCs. These receptors were taken from a man younger than 45 in good health and CMV-seropositive.

The sample holds a few counts of this clone. This chain joins TRBV11-1 and TRBJ2-1, with 8 positions matching TRBD2. Germline CDR1 and CDR2: SGHAT and FQDESV (reference sequence). This CDR3 comprises 15 residues. With 1 base clipped from V and 4 bases from J, the junction kept 3 bases outside the gene matches. The CDR3 region is CASSLGTSGYNEQFF. The CDR3, as DNA: TGTGCCAGCAGCTTAGGCACTAGCGGTTACAATGAGCAGTTCTTC.

A few counts support this clone. The chain links TRBV27 to TRBJ2-5; 7 bases are shared with TRBD1. V dropped 8 bases and J dropped 1; count of bases not matched to a gene: 10. Looked up from germline, CDR1 is MNHEY and CDR2 is SMNVEV (reference sequence). The length of the CDR3 is 15 residues. CDR3 sequence reads: CASGEMGQLQETQYF. The CDR3, as DNA: TGTGCCAGCGGTGAGATGGGACAGCTCCAAGAGACCCAGTACTTC.

The rearrangement joins TRBV19 to TRBJ1-1, with 9 nucleotides matching TRBD1. This CDR3 has 14 amino acids. Germline CDR1 LNHDA, CDR2 SQIVND (reference sequence). Trimming removed 4 bases from V and 11 bases from J; junction bases left unmatched: 11. In DNA, the CDR3 is TGTGCCAGTAGTACCACCGGGACAGGGTTTCTGGCTTTCTTT. It encodes CASSTTGTGFLAFF. The full variable domain, in which reference TRBV19 and TRBJ1-1 provide the parts outside the CDR3, is DGGITQSPKYLFRKEGQNVTLSCEQNLNHDAMYWYRQDPGQGLRLIYYSQIVNDFQKGDIAEGYSVSREKKESFPLTVTSAQKNPTAFYLCASSTTGTGFLAFFGQGTRLTVV.

V and J are TRBV5-4 and TRBJ2-2, with 8 bases fitting TRBD2. Germline-derived CDR1 and CDR2 are SGHNT and YYREEE (reference sequence). This CDR3 contains 15 residues. With 4 bases clipped from V and 7 bases from J, the junction kept 9 bases outside the gene matches. The CDR3: CASSPGGAGGGELFF. CDR3 DNA: TGTGCCAGCAGCCCGGGGGGGGCCGGGGGCGGGGAGCTGTTTTTT.

The chain is built from TRBV5-1 and TRBJ2-7; 10 positions match TRBD2. Germline V gene lookup returns CDR1 SGHRS and CDR2 YFSETQ. Losses at the gene ends were 4 bases for V and 7 bases for J; bases not matched to a gene: 14. The CDR3 has 16 residues. The CDR3 spells CASSPFLAGASGEQYF. CDR3 sequence (DNA): TGCGCCAGCAGCCCATTCCTAGCGGGGGCCTCGGGGGAGCAGTACTTC.

The J gene is TRBJ2-7, the V gene TRBV2, with 7 positions matching TRBD1. This CDR3 is built from 13 residues. The trim removed 2 bases at V and 5 bases at J, leaving 3 bases unmatched. CDR1 SNHLY and CDR2 FYNNEI come from the germline V gene. CDR3 protein: CASSEWTGDEQYF. The CDR3 bases are TGTGCCAGCAGTGAATGGACAGGTGACGAGCAGTACTTC.

The count of this clone is one. This rearrangement joins TRBV7-2 to TRBJ2-3, with 7 nucleotides matching TRBD2. The CDR3 is made up of 16 amino acids. Germline lookup yields CDR1 SGHTA and CDR2 FQGNSA. The V segment lost 3 bases and the J segment 5 bases; nucleotides outside the gene matches: 11. CDR3 DNA: TGTGCCAGCAGCTTCGAACTAGCGACAATTGGAGATACGCAGTATTTT. Its protein product is CASSFELATIGDTQYF.

CDR3 DNA: TGCGCCAGCAGCTTGGCCCCCAGGGGGCCAGATACGCAGTATTTT. Amino acids: CASSLAPRGPDTQYF. This sequence joins TRBV5-1 and TRBJ2-3, with TRBD1 identical over 8 bases. CDR3 length equals 15 residues. CDR1 and CDR2 (germline): SGHRS, YFSETQ. Trimming at V came to 0 bases and at J to 4 bases, leaving 4 bases not matched to a gene.

The V call is TRBV5-5, the J call TRBJ2-2; 7 nucleotides match TRBD1. The V gene's germline CDR1 is SGHKS and CDR2 YYEKEE (reference sequence). V shed 3 bases and J 5 bases; nucleotides not matched to a gene: 4. This CDR3 spans 14 amino acids. In DNA, the CDR3 is TGTGCCAGCAGCTCATACAGGGGAACCGGGGAGCTGTTTTTT. Translated: CASSSYRGTGELFF. Full variable domain (remainder filled in from reference TRBV5-5 and TRBJ2-2): DAGVTQSPTHLIKTRGQQVTLRCSPISGHKSVSWYQQVLGQGPQFIFQYYEKEERGRGNFPDRFSARQFPNYSSELNVNALLLGDSALYLCASSSYRGTGELFFGEGSRLTVL.

The CDR3 protein is CASSSGTSVGEQYF. The CDR3 region has the DNA TGTGCCAGCAGCTCCGGGACTAGCGTCGGAGAGCAGTACTTC. The rearrangement links TRBV5-4 to TRBJ2-7, with 10 bases identical to TRBD2. The germline CDR1 and CDR2 sequences are SGHNT and YYREEE (reference sequence). CDR3 length equals 14 residues. V shed 3 bases and J 7 bases; nucleotides not matched to a gene: 7.

This rearrangement joins TRBV7-6 to TRBJ2-7; 9 nucleotides agree with TRBD1. The CDR3 spans 14 residues. Looked up from germline, CDR1 is SGHVS and CDR2 is FNYEAQ. The V and J ends lost 4 bases and 3 bases, in that order; junction bases with no gene match: 4. The CDR3 DNA reads as TGTGCCAGCAGCTCCCGGGACAGGGTCTACGAGCAGTACTTC. This gives the protein CASSSRDRVYEQYF.

This clone was seen only a few times. The rearrangement joins TRBV13 to TRBJ1-5; D perhaps matches TRBD1 (5 bases). The germline V gene has CDR1 PRHDT and CDR2 FYEKMQ (reference sequence). Trimming cost V 0 bases and J 6 bases, with 12 bases left between them. This CDR3 region has 15 residues. CDR3 protein: CASSLGGPPGQPQHF. Here the CDR3 DNA reads TGTGCCAGCAGCTTAGGGGGGCCTCCGGGTCAGCCCCAGCATTTT. Complete variable domain (other parts from reference TRBV13 and TRBJ1-5): AAGVIQSPRHLIKEKRETATLKCYPIPRHDTVYWYQQGPGQDPQFLISFYEKMQSDKGSIPDRFSAQQFSDYHSELNMSSLELGDSALYFCASSLGGPPGQPQHFGDGTRLSIL.

The gene calls are TRBV27 and TRBJ1-6; D is unresolved. Germline loops: CDR1 MNHEY, CDR2 SMNVEV (reference sequence). The V end was cut by 2 bases, the J end by 0 bases, with 8 bases between. The CDR3 sequence is 16 residues long. For the CDR3, the DNA is TGTGCCAGCAGTTTAGCCGAGAGCTCCTATAATTCACCCCTCCACTTT. Translation: CASSLAESSYNSPLHF.

The chain links TRBV27 to TRBJ2-1, with 12 bases aligning to TRBD2. V shed 5 bases, J shed 11 bases, and the junction held 7 bases outside the gene matches. The CDR3 is made up of 14 amino acids. The germline V gene has CDR1 MNHEY and CDR2 SMNVEV (reference sequence). The CDR3 sequence: CASSGLLAGGQQFF. CDR3 sequence (DNA): TGTGCCAGCAGTGGCTTGCTAGCGGGGGGGCAGCAGTTCTTC.

The chain recombines TRBV27 with TRBJ1-1; D gene unclear. Trimming left V 5 bases short and J 1 base short, with 8 bases between. The CDR3 spans 13 residues. Germline V CDR1 and CDR2: MNHEY, SMNVEV (reference sequence). The CDR3 region has the DNA TGTGCCAGCAGTCCTAGAGGGAACACTGAAGCTTTCTTT. Translated: CASSPRGNTEAFF.

The CDR3 is CASSATGGWFF. Written as DNA, the CDR3 is TGCGCCAGCAGCGCGACAGGGGGATGGTTCTTC. The chain couples TRBV5-1 to TRBJ2-1, with 9 bases aligning to TRBD1. Trimming cost V 4 bases and J 15 bases; bases outside gene matches: 5. The germline V gene has CDR1 SGHRS and CDR2 YFSETQ. The CDR3 consists of 11 residues.

This chain uses TRBV9 with TRBJ1-1; D not resolved. Germline CDR1 and CDR2: SGDLS and YYNGEE. The CDR3 consists of 16 residues. V shed 0 bases and J shed 5 bases, with 17 bases lying between them. The CDR3 DNA is TGTGCCAGCAGCGTAGCGTCCCCGCTGATCGGGACTGAAGCTTTCTTT. It codes for CASSVASPLIGTEAFF. The full variable domain, rest sourced from reference TRBV9 and TRBJ1-1, is DSGVTQTPKHLITATGQRVTLRCSPRSGDLSVYWYQQSLDQGLQFLIQYYNGEERAKGNILERFSAQQFPDLHSELNLSSLELGDSALYFCASSVASPLIGTEAFFGQGTRLTVV.

The chain uses TRBV13 and TRBJ2-5, with D possibly matching TRBD1 (5 bases). CDR1 is PRHDT, CDR2 FYEKMQ, per germline (reference sequence). The CDR3 contains 13 residues. V gave up 4 bases and J gave up 5 bases, with 11 bases separating them. For the CDR3, the DNA is TGTGCCAGCAGCTCCAGGGAAAGTGAGACCCAGTACTTC. Protein: CASSSRESETQYF.

The J gene is TRBJ1-4, the V gene TRBV6-5, with D possibly matching TRBD1 (5 bases). The V gene's germline CDR1 is MNHEY and CDR2 SVGAGI. Trimming pared 0 bases from V and 7 bases from J, leaving 12 bases between. The CDR3 sequence is 15 residues long. CDR3 in DNA: TGTGCCAGCAGTTACTCGCCAGGGCGCGGTGAAAAACTGTTTTTT. It translates to CASSYSPGRGEKLFF.

The chain carries TRBV11-3 and TRBJ1-3; weak D call: TRBD1 (6 bases). The germline V and J ends were trimmed by 8 bases and 0 bases, with 11 bases remaining between them. Germline CDR1 reads SGHNT; CDR2 reads YENEEA. The CDR3 runs to 14 residues. CDR3 residues: CASRTGISGNTIYF. DNA of the CDR3: TGTGCCAGCCGTACAGGGATCTCTGGAAACACCATATATTTT.

This clone has a handful of counts. This chain links TRBV21-1 with TRBJ1-4; the table assigns TRBD1, which was not confirmed against the DNA. TRBV21-1 is reported as a pseudogene. CDR3 length: 15 residues. CDR3: CASSKAGDLNEKLFF. The CDR3 DNA follows: TGTGCCAGCAGCAAAGCAGGGGATCTAAATGAAAAACTGTTTTTT.

V usage is TRBV7-6 and J usage is TRBJ2-5, with 7 bases matching TRBD1. Trimming took 5 bases from V and 3 from J; bases not matched to a gene: 6. CDR1 is SGHVS and CDR2 is FNYEAQ in the germline V gene. The CDR3 covers 14 residues. The CDR3 loop is CASSTETGKETQYF. The CDR3 DNA follows: TGTGCCAGCAGCACCGAGACAGGGAAAGAGACCCAGTACTTC.

CDR3 protein: CASSFSGGAGETQYF. CDR3 in DNA: TGTGCCAGCAGCTTTAGCGGGGGGGCCGGGGAGACCCAGTACTTC. This chain uses TRBV5-4 with TRBJ2-5; TRBD2 matches at 11 bases. CDR1 is SGHNT and CDR2 is YYREEE in the germline V gene (reference sequence). There are 15 residues in the CDR3. V lost 2 bases to trimming and J lost 5 bases; unmatched junction nucleotides: 5.

V and J are TRBV6-6 and TRBJ1-2; 10 bases align to TRBD1. CDR1 is MNHNY, CDR2 SVGAGI, per germline (reference sequence). This CDR3 is 15 amino acids long. Trimming removed 4 bases from V and 7 bases from J; junction bases left unmatched: 9. CDR3 sequence (DNA): TGTGCCAGCAGTTCAATCTCCGGGACAGGGGTTGGCTACACCTTC. Translating gives CASSSISGTGVGYTF.